This entry describes one TCR beta chain. Its antigen remains unidentified. This sample was taken from a study of blood T cells in healthy people across ages. Whole-study results and caveats: Without sorted subsets, naive and antigen-experienced compartments could not be conclusively compared.

Together with a sample-barcoded 5' primer, a J-beta primer mix was included in a second PCR lasting roughly 7 to 11 cycles. Carrying 12 random nucleotides, a template-switch adaptor labeled each individual cDNA molecule. TCRdb re-analysed the 5' RACE reads in MiXCR, keeping a single row per CDR3 protein. The table shows 790,000 or so distinct CDR3 sequences, with about 42% occurring only once. The CDR3 spans 15 residues. The V and J ends lost 5 bases and 2 bases, in that order; junction bases with no gene match: 6. CDR1 is SGHTA, CDR2 FQGNSA, per germline. This receptor was taken from a man older than 75 in good health. The chain has TRBV7-2 and TRBJ1-5; 7 positions match TRBD1. Sequenced sample: blood. The CDR3 protein is CASSLQGGGNQPQHF. The CDR3 DNA reads as TGTGCCAGCAGCCTTCAGGGGGGAGGCAATCAGCCCCAGCATTTT.